This TCR beta chain is drawn from a study of a mutant IDH1 vaccine in newly diagnosed glioma. Study-wide background: Earlier treatment was radiotherapy, temozolomide, or both, with most getting both.

Regarding time point: baseline, week 1 (first vaccination visit). Regarding treatment: pre-vaccination baseline after standard-of-care therapy. New IDH1-mutant, ATRX-lost WHO grade 3 or 4 astrocytomas occurred in donors. Findings and caveats of the study: In about 94% of patients, immune responses induced by the vaccine occurred.

Notes on this clone: Antigen unknown.

There are 14 residues in the CDR3. The V and J ends lost 1 base and 4 bases respectively, with 10 bases between them. From germline, CDR1 is SEHNR and CDR2 FQNEAQ (reference sequence). The table came from immunoSEQ multiplex PCR; TCRdb's copy has only in-frame clones and leaves some out. The sample lists approximately 54,000 clones; 65% to 85% were seen once. The sequencing here drew on PBMCs, taken from a glioma patient treated with radiotherapy, temozolomide or both. The V call is TRBV7-9, the J call TRBJ1-2; D not resolved. The origin of this receptor is a man aged 18-30 years with glioma. CDR3 amino acids: CASSLETAAYGYTF. CDR3 nucleotides: TGTGCCAGCAGCTTAGAAACAGCTGCCTATGGCTACACCTTC.